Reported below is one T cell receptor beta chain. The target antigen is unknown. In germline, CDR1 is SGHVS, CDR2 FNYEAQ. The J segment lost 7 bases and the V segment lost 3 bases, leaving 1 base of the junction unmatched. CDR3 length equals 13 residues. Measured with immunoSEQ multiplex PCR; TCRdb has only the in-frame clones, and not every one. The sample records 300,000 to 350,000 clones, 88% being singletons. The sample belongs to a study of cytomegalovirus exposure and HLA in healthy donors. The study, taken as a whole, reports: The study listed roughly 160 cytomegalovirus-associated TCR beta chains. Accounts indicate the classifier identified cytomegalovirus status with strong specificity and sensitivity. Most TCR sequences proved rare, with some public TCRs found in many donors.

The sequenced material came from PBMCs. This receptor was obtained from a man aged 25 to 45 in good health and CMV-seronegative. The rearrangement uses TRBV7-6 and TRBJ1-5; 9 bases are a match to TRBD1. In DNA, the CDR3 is TGTGCCAGCAGCTTGACAGGGGGACAGCCCCAGCATTTT. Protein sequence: CASSLTGGQPQHF.